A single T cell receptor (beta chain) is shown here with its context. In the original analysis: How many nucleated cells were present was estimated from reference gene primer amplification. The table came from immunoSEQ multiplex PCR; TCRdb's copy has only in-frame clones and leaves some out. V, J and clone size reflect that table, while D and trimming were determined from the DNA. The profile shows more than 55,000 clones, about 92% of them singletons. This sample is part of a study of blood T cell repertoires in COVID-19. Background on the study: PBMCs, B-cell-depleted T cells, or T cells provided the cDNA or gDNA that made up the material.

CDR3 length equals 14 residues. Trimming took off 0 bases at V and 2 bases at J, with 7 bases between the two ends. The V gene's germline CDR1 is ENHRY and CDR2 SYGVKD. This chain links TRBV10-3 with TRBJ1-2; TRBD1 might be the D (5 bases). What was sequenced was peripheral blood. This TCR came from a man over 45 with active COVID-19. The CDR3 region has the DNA TGTGCCATCAGTGAGTCCGCAGGGAACTATGGCTACACCTTC. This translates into CAISESAGNYGYTF.